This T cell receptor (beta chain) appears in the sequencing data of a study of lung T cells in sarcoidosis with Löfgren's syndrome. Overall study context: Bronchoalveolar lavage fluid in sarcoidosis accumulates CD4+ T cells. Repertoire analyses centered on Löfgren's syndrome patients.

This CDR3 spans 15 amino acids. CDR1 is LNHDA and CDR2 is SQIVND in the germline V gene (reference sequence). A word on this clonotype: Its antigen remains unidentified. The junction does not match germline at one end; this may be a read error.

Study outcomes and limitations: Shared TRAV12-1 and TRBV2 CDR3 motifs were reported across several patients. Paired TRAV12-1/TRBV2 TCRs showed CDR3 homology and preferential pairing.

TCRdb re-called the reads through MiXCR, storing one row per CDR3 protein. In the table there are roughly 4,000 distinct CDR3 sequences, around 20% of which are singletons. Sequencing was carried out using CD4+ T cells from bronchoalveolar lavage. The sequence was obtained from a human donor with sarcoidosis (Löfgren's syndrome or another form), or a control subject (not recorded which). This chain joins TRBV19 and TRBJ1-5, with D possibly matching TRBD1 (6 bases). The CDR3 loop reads CAGSTTGLGNQPQHF. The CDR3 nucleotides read TGTGCCGGTAGTACAACAGGGTTGGGCAATCAGCCCCAGCATTTT.